This TCR beta chain was captured by sequencing in a study of blood T cell repertoires in COVID-19. About the study: Acute and convalescent COVID-19 specimens originated in the United States, Italy and Spain. PBMCs, B-cell-depleted T cells, or T cells were the source of the cDNA or gDNA that made up the material.

Per the authors' pipeline: Reference gene primer amplification gave estimated nucleated cell counts. Assay used: immunoSEQ multiplex PCR; TCRdb lists only in-frame clones, some missing. Clone size and the V and J calls come from that table; the DNA yielded D and trimming. The top ten clones hold roughly 2.7% of a sample with 50,000 or so clones, less than 90% of them seen once. V shed 5 bases and J 7 bases; nucleotides not matched to a gene: 9. The CDR3 length is 14 residues. Looked up from germline, CDR1 is SGHDT and CDR2 is YYEEEE. Input material: peripheral blood. This chain joins TRBV5-6 and TRBJ2-1, with TRBD2 matching 7 bases. The clonotype was recovered from a man aged 50 or older with acute or convalescent COVID-19. The CDR3 region has the DNA TGTGCCAGCAGGCCGGGACTACCATCTAATGAGCAGTTCTTC. Protein: CASRPGLPSNEQFF.